The 2 T cell receptor beta chains below all came from one sample that was sequenced in a study of graft-versus-host responses after intestinal transplantation. Graft tissue processing released intraepithelial and lamina propria lymphocytes. TCRdb's copy holds only in-frame clones and misses some; the assay was immunoSEQ multiplex PCR. The repertoire holds about 15,000 clones, about 70% seen once, with roughly 25% in the top ten. Material: ileum tissue, obtained 717 days after intestinal transplantation. The origin of the receptors is a human patient who received an intestinal transplant, so some T cells may come from the graft donor.

V gene TRBV28 combines with J gene TRBJ2-7; no clear D. Germline V lookup: CDR1 MDHEN, CDR2 SYDVKM. There are 12 residues in the CDR3. This chain's CDR3 is CPARRARYEQYF. CDR3 sequence (DNA): TGTCCCGCCCGCCGGGCCCGCTACGAGCAGTACTTC.

This clone was seen more than once but under ten times. The chain combines TRBV4-2 with TRBJ2-1; D tentatively reads TRBD1 or TRBD2 (8 bases each). Germline V gives CDR1 LGHNA, CDR2 YNFKEQ. This CDR3 spans 16 amino acids. Trimming removed 6 bases at V and 10 bases at J, with 25 bases between. CDR3: CASRQGAGGSPKEQFF. The CDR3 region has the DNA TGTGCCAGCAGGCAGGGGGCGGGAGGTAGTCCGAAGGAGCAGTTCTTC.